Below, one TCR beta chain is given with its context. Its antigen is not known. Germline is not matched at one junction end, which may reflect a read error. CDR3 length equals 11 residues. CDR1 MNHEY and CDR2 SVGEGT come from the germline V gene. This entry comes from a study of blood T cells in healthy people across ages. Study-wide results and limits: PBMC samples, being unsorted, prevented any conclusive comparison of naive and antigen-experienced cells. Naive T cell percentage strongly correlated with TCR beta diversity. Greater diversity and more naive CD4+ cells were seen in long-lived donors than in aged donors.

The use of a sample-barcoded 5' primer and a J-beta primer mix characterized a second PCR of roughly 7 to 11 cycles. TCRdb re-derived calls from the 5' RACE reads in MiXCR, one entry per CDR3 protein. The sample consists of fewer than 2,000,000 distinct CDR3 sequences, approximately 39% of them appearing once. The TCR originated in a human donor in good health. The sequenced material came from blood. V gene TRBV6-2 or TRBV6-3 combines with J gene TRBJ1-2; D call uncertain. CDR3 residues: CVSSVSYGYTF. CDR3 DNA: TGTGTCAGCAGTGTTTCATATGGCTACACCTTC.